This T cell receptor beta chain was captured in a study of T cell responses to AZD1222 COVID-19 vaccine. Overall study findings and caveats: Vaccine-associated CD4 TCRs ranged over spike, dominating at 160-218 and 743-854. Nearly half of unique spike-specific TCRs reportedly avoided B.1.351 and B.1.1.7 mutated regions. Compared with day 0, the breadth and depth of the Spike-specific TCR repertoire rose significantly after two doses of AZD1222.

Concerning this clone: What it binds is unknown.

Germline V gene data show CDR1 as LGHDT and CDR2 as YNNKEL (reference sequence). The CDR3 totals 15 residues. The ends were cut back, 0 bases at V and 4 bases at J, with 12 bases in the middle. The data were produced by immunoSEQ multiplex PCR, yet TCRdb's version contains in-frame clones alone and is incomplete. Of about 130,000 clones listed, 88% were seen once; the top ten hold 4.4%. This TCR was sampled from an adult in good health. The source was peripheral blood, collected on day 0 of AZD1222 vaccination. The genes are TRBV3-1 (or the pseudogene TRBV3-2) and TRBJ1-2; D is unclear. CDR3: CASSQDLGSGYGYTF. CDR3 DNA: TGTGCCAGCAGCCAAGATTTAGGGAGCGGCTATGGCTACACCTTC.